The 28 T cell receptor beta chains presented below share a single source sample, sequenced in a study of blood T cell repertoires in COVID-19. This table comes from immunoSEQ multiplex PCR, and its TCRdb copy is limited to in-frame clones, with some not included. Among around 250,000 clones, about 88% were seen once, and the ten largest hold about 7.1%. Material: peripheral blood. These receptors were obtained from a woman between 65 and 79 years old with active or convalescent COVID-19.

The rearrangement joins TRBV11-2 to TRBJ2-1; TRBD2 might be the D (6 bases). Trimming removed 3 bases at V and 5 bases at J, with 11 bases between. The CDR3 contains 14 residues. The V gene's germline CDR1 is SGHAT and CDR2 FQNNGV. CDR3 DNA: TGTGCCAGCAGCTTCAGCGGGCGGGACAATGAGCAGTTCTTC. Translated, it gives CASSFSGRDNEQFF.

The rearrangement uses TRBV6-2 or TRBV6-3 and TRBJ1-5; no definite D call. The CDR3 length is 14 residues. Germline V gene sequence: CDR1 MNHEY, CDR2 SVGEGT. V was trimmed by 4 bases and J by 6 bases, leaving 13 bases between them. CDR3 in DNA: TGTGCCAGCAGTTCCCGGACTGGGGTTCAGCCCCAGCATTTT. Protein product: CASSSRTGVQPQHF.

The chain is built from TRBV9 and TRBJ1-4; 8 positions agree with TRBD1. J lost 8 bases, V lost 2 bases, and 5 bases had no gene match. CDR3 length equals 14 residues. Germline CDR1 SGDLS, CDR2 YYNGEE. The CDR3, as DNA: TGTGCCAGCAGCGTCGTGGCAGGGGGCGAAAAACTGTTTTTT. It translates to CASSVVAGGEKLFF.

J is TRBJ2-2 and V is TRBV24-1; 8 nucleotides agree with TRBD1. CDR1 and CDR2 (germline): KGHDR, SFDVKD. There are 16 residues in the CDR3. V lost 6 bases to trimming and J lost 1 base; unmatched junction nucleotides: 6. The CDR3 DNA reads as TGTGCCACCAGTTCCCCCGGGACAGGGAACACCGGGGAGCTGTTTTTT. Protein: CATSSPGTGNTGELFF.

CDR3 sequence reads: CASSPTWQGARELFF. CDR3 nucleotide sequence: TGTGCCAGCAGCCCTACTTGGCAGGGGGCCCGGGAGCTGTTTTTT. This chain links TRBV7-2 with TRBJ2-2; 8 nucleotides line up with TRBD1. CDR1 is SGHTA, CDR2 FQGNSA, per germline. V was pared by 5 bases and J by 9 bases, with 11 bases of the junction left unmatched. The CDR3 length is 15 residues.

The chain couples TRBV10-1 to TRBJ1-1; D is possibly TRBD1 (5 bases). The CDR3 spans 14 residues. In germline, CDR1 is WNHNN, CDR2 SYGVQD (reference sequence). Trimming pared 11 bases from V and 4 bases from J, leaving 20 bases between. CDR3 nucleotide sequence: TGCGCCTGCCAACTTGGACATCTACTCACTGAAGCTTTCTTT. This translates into CACQLGHLLTEAFF.

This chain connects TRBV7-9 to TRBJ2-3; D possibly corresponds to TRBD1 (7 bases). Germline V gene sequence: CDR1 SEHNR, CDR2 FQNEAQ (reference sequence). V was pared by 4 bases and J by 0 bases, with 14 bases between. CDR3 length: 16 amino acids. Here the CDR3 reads CASSSRGTASTDTQYF. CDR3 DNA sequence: TGTGCCAGCAGCTCTCGCGGGACAGCAAGCACAGATACGCAGTATTTT.

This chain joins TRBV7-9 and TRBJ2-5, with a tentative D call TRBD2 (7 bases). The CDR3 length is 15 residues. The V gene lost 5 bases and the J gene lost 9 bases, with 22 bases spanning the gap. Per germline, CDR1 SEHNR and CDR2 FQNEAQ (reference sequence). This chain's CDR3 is CASSPGQPGAGAQYF. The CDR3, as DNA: TGTGCCAGCAGCCCCGGACAGCCCGGGGCGGGGGCCCAGTACTTC.

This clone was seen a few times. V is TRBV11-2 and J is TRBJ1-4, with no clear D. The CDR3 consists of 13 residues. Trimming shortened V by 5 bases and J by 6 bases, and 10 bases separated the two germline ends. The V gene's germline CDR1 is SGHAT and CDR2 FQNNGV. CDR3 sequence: CASSREPYEKLFF. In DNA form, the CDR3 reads TGTGCCAGCAGCCGTGAGCCTTATGAAAAACTGTTTTTT.

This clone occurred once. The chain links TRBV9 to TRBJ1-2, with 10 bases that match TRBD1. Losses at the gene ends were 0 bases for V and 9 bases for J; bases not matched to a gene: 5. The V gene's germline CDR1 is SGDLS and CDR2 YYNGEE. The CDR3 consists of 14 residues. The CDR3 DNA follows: TGTGCCAGCAGCGTAGGAGACAGGGGGCAAAGCTACACCTTC. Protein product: CASSVGDRGQSYTF.

The CDR3 DNA reads as TGCGCCAGCTGTAGTCAGCCCCAGCATTTT. It specifies CASCSQPQHF. The rearrangement uses TRBV5-1 and TRBJ1-5, with D unclear. The CDR3 is made up of 10 amino acids. Trimming stripped 7 bases from V and 6 bases from J, with 5 bases between. Germline loops: CDR1 SGHRS, CDR2 YFSETQ.

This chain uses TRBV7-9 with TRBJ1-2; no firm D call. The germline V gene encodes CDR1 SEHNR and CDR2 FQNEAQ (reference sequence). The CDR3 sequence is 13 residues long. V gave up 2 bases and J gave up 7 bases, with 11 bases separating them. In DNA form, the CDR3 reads TGTGCCAGCAGCTTATTCGGGGTCGGTGGCTACACCTTC. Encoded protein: CASSLFGVGGYTF.

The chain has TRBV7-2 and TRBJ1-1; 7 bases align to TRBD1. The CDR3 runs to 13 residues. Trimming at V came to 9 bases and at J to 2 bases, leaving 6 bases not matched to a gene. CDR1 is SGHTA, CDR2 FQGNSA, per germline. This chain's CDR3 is CASTGQTNTEAFF. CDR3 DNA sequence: TGTGCCAGTACGGGACAGACCAACACTGAAGCTTTCTTT.

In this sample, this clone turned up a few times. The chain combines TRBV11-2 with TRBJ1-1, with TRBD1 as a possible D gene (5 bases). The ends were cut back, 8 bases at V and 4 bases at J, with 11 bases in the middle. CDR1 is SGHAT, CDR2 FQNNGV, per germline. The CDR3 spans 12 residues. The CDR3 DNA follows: TGTGCCAGCGTGTATGGGGCCACTGAAGCTTTCTTT. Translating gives CASVYGATEAFF.

CDR3 sequence (DNA): TGCAGTGCTACAGTTGGAGTGGGCTACACCTTC. Its translation is CSATVGVGYTF. The chain couples TRBV20-1 to TRBJ1-2; no clear D gene. V dropped 4 bases and J dropped 8 bases, with 11 bases sitting between them. CDR1 DFQATT and CDR2 SNEGSKA come from the germline V gene (reference sequence). The CDR3 loop spans 11 amino acids.

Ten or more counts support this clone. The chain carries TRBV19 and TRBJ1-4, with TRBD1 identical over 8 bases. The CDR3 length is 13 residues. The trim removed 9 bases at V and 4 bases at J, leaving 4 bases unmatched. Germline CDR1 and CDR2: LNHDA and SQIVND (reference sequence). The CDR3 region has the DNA TGTGCCAGCAACAGGGGGATTAATGAAAAACTGTTTTTT. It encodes CASNRGINEKLFF.

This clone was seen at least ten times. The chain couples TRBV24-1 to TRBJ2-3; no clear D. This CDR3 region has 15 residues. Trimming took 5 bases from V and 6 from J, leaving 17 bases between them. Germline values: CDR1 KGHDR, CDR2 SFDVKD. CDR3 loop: CATSAVGQAWDTQYF. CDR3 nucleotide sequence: TGTGCCACCAGTGCCGTAGGCCAGGCCTGGGATACGCAGTATTTT.

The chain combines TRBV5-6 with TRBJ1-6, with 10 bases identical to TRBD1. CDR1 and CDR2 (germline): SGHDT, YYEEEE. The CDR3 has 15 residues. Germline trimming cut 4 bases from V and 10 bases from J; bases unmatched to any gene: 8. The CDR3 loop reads CASSIWDRGLSPLHF. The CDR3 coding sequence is TGTGCCAGCAGCATATGGGACAGGGGCTTGTCACCCCTCCACTTT.

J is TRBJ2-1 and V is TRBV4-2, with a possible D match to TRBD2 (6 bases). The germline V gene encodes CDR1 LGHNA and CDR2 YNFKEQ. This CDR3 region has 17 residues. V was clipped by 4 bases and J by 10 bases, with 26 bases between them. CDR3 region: CASSPIPFEGVSGEQFF. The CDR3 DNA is TGTGCCAGCAGCCCTATTCCGTTTGAAGGCGTAAGCGGGGAGCAGTTCTTC.

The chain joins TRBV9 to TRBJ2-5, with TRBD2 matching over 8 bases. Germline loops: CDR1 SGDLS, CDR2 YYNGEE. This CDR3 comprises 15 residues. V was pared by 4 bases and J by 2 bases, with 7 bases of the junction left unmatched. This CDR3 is CASSPHGGEQETQYF. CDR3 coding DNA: TGTGCCAGCAGCCCGCACGGGGGGGAACAAGAGACCCAGTACTTC. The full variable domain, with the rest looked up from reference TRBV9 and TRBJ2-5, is DSGVTQTPKHLITATGQRVTLRCSPRSGDLSVYWYQQSLDQGLQFLIQYYNGEERAKGNILERFSAQQFPDLHSELNLSSLELGDSALYFCASSPHGGEQETQYFGPGTRLLVL.

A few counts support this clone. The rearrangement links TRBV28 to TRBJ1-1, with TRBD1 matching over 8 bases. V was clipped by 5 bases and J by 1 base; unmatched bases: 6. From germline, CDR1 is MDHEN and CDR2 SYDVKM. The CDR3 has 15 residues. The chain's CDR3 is CASSLETGENTEAFF. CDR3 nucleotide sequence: TGTGCCAGCAGTCTAGAGACAGGGGAGAACACTGAAGCTTTCTTT.

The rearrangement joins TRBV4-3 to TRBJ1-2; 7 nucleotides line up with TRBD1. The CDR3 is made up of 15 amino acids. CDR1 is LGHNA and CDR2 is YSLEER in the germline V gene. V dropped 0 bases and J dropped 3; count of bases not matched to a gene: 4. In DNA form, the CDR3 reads TGCGCCAGCAGCCAAGAGGAGGGGGCTGACTATGGCTACACCTTC. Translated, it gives CASSQEEGADYGYTF.

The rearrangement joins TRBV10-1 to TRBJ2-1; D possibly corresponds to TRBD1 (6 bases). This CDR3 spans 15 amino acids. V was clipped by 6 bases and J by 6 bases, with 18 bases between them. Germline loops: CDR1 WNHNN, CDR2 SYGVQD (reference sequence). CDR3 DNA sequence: TGCGCCAGCAGCCTAAGGGGGATCGGGATCAATGAGCAGTTCTTC. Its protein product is CASSLRGIGINEQFF.

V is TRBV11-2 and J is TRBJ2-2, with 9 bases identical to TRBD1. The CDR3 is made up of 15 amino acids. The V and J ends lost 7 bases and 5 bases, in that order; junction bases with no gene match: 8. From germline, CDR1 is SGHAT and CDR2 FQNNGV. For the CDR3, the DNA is TGTGCCAGCAACCTACAGGGGGCAAGGACCGGGGAGCTGTTTTTT. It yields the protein CASNLQGARTGELFF.

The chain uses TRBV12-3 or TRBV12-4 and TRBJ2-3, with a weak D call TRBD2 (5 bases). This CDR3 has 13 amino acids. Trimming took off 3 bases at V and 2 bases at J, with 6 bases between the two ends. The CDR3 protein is CASSLDFTDTQYF. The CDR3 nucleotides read TGTGCCAGCAGTTTGGACTTCACAGATACGCAGTATTTT.

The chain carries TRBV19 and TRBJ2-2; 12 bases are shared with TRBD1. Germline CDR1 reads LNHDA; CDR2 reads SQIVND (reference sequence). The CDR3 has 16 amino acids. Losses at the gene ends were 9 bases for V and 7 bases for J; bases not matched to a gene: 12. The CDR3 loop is CASEPGQGARIGELFF. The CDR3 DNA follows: TGTGCCAGCGAACCGGGACAGGGGGCGCGGATCGGGGAGCTGTTTTTT.

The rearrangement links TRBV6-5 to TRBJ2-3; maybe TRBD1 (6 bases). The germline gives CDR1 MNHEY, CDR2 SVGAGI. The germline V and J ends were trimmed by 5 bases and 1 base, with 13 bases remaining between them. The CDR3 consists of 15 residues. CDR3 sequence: CASSITGWGTDTQYF. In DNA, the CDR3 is TGTGCCAGCAGTATAACAGGGTGGGGCACAGATACGCAGTATTTT.

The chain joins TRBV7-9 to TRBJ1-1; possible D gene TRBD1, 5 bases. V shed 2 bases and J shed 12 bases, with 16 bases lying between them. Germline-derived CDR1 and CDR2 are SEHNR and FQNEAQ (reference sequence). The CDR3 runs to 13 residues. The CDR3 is CASSLNFQGSTFF. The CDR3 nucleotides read TGTGCCAGCAGCTTAAACTTCCAGGGTTCAACTTTCTTT.